This is a list of T cell receptor beta chains from one sample in a study of blood T cell repertoires in COVID-19. Produced via immunoSEQ multiplex PCR; TCRdb's table is partial and in-frame only. The sample has fewer than 700,000 clones, around 90% seen once. Sequencing was done on a sample of peripheral blood. The receptor source for this set is a woman aged 45-65 years with COVID-19, enrolled during active disease. CDR3s include the opening cysteine and the closing phenylalanine or tryptophan. D genes are given only for firm matches. Size is omitted from some rows. Given values are once, few, many or a class for expanded clones.

D	J	V	size	length	DNA	CDR3
TRBD1	TRBJ2-2	TRBV7-7	.	15	TGTGCCATCTCTAACCGGGACAGAAGCACCGGGGAGCTGTTTTTT	CAISNRDRSTGELFF
.	TRBJ1-1	TRBV19	once	14	TGTGCCAGTATTGGGGGCAGTGGGGACACTGAAGCTTTCTTT	CASIGGSGDTEAFF
.	TRBJ1-1	TRBV6-4	few	13	TGTGCCAGCAGTGACGAGGGAGGGACTGAAGCTTTCTTT	CASSDEGGTEAFF
.	TRBJ1-2	TRBV5-5	.	16	TGTGCCAGCAGCTTGGCTGTTTCAGCGGATTACTATGGCTACACCTTC	CASSLAVSADYYGYTF
.	TRBJ2-7	TRBV6-5	.	16	TGTGCCAGCAGTTACTCGAACATCAGGCATTTCTACGAGCAGTACTTC	CASSYSNIRHFYEQYF
TRBD1	TRBJ1-2	TRBV30	once	16	TGTGCCTGGAGTGGCTACGGACAGGGACTTAACTATGGCTACACCTTC	CAWSGYGQGLNYGYTF
.	TRBJ2-4	TRBV19	.	16	TGTGCCAGTAGTCCTCGACAGGATTTAGCCAAAAACATTCAGTACTTC	CASSPRQDLAKNIQYF
TRBD1	TRBJ1-1	TRBV6-5	few	15	TGTGCCAGCAGTTCCTACCGACAGGGAGGAACTGAAGCTTTCTTT	CASSSYRQGGTEAFF
.	TRBJ2-1	TRBV4-1	.	16	TGCGCCAGCAGCCATTTCAGGGGTGGAACCTACAATGAGCAGTTCTTC	CASSHFRGGTYNEQFF
TRBD2	TRBJ2-3	TRBV5-1	once	15	TGCGCCAGCAGCCTAGCGGGGGGATGGACAGATACGCAGTATTTT	CASSLAGGWTDTQYF
.	TRBJ2-7	TRBV2	.	13	TGTGCCAGCAGCCCTACAGGGTGGGACGAGCAGTACTTC	CASSPTGWDEQYF
.	TRBJ2-3	TRBV9	.	13	TGTGCCAGCAGCGGGGCCTTAACAGATACGCAGTATTTT	CASSGALTDTQYF
TRBD1	TRBJ2-7	TRBV9	.	12	TGTGCCAGCAGCGAGACAGGGGACGAGCAGTACTTC	CASSETGDEQYF
.	TRBJ2-2	TRBV27	.	15	TGTGCCAGCAGTTTTCAAACAGGGAACACCGGGGAGCTGTTTTTT	CASSFQTGNTGELFF
.	TRBJ2-3	TRBV9	.	13	TGTGCCAGCAGCGTATCCCCCACATTTACGCAGTATTTT	CASSVSPTFTQYF
.	TRBJ1-2	TRBV3-1/TRBV3-2	.	14	TGTGCCAGCAGCAGCATAGAGGGAGGCTATGGCTACACCTTC	CASSSIEGGYGYTF
TRBD1	TRBJ1-2	TRBV24-1	.	14	TGTGCCACCAGTGATCCACAGGGGACCTATGGCTACACCTTC	CATSDPQGTYGYTF
.	TRBJ1-6	TRBV4-2	.	15	TGTGCCAGCAGCCAAGATCCCGCGGGGGATTCACCCCTCCACTTT	CASSQDPAGDSPLHF
.	TRBJ1-1	TRBV9	.	14	TGTGCCAGCAGCGTACAGATCGGGGACACTGAAGCTTTCTTT	CASSVQIGDTEAFF
.	TRBJ1-3	TRBV27	once	14	TGTGCCAGCAGTTTAATGGGGAGAGGAAACACCATATATTTT	CASSLMGRGNTIYF
.	TRBJ1-1	TRBV11-2	.	17	TGTGCCAGCAGCCCAAATCGTGCAAGGGGAGGGAACACTGAAGCTTTCTTT	CASSPNRARGGNTEAFF
TRBD2	TRBJ2-4	TRBV12-5	.	15	TGTGCTAGTGGTAATAGCGGGGGAGCCAAAAACATTCAGTACTTC	CASGNSGGAKNIQYF
TRBD1	TRBJ1-5	TRBV2	.	15	TGTGCCAGCAGAAGACAGGGGGGATACAATCAGCCCCAGCATTTT	CASRRQGGYNQPQHF
.	TRBJ1-4	TRBV12-3/TRBV12-4	.	13	TGTGCCACTGGACTTCGGGGTAATGAAAAACTGTTTTTT	CATGLRGNEKLFF
.	TRBJ1-2	TRBV19	.	14	TGTGCCAGTAGGTCCACAGGGACATACTATGGCTACACCTTC	CASRSTGTYYGYTF
.	TRBJ2-7	TRBV5-5	.	14	TGTGCCAGCAGATACGCAGGGGGGTCCTACGAGCAGTACTTC	CASRYAGGSYEQYF
.	TRBJ2-6	TRBV4-1	.	15	TGCGCCAGCAGCCAACAGGGATATGGGGCCAACGTCCTGACTTTC	CASSQQGYGANVLTF
.	TRBJ1-2	TRBV16	.	14	TGTGCCAGCAGCCAATCGACGGGGGACTATGGCTACACCTTC	CASSQSTGDYGYTF
TRBD1	TRBJ2-1	TRBV7-2	once	14	TGTGCCAGCAGCTCACAGACAGGGCAATGGGAGCAGTTCTTC	CASSSQTGQWEQFF
.	TRBJ1-6	TRBV23-1	.	14	TGCGCCAGCAGTCAACGGCGGGGGCCCCGGACCCTCCACTTT	CASSQRRGPRTLHF
TRBD1	TRBJ2-2	TRBV11-2	.	15	TGTGCCAGCAGCAAATCGGACAGGGGAATCGGGGAGCTGTTTTTT	CASSKSDRGIGELFF
.	TRBJ1-1	TRBV9	.	14	TGTGCCAGCAGCGCGGCTTCAGGGGAACTTGAAGCTTTCTTT	CASSAASGELEAFF
TRBD1	TRBJ2-2	TRBV24-1	.	18	TGTGCCACCAGTGATTTTGGGATTCAGGGGGCAGGAGGCGGGGAGCTGTTTTTT	CATSDFGIQGAGGGELFF
.	TRBJ1-1	TRBV10-3	.	14	TGTGCCATCAGCAAAGTTGAGGGGAACACTGAAGCTTTCTTT	CAISKVEGNTEAFF
.	TRBJ1-2	TRBV9	.	15	TGTGCCAGCAGCGTTCGAGAACAGCTGGGTCCTGGCTACACCTTC	CASSVREQLGPGYTF
.	TRBJ2-7	TRBV4-1	few	15	TGCGCCAGCAGCCAAGATCCTGGACAGCCCTACGAGCAGTACTTC	CASSQDPGQPYEQYF
.	TRBJ1-3	TRBV5-4	once	15	TGTGCCAGCAGCCTAGGGACACCCTCTGGAAACACCATATATTTT	CASSLGTPSGNTIYF
TRBD1	TRBJ2-7	TRBV7-2	few	15	TGTGCCAGCAGCTTTCAAGGGACAGCCTCCTACGAGCAGTACTTC	CASSFQGTASYEQYF